These T cell receptor beta chains were read from a single sample in a study of cytomegalovirus exposure and HLA in healthy donors. Assay: immunoSEQ multiplex PCR; the TCRdb copy retains only in-frame clones and omits some. Seen here are more than 70,000 clones, over 90% observed once, and the top ten hold roughly 1%. Sequencing was performed on PBMCs. These TCRs come from a woman aged 18-29 years in good health and CMV-seronegative. Both conserved end residues are part of each CDR3. The D gene is left open where the match is weak. Clone size is given for some rows only: seen once, a few or many times, or a class if the clone is expanded.

cdr3_nt,cdr3_aa,d_call,v_call,j_call,clone_size
TGCGCCAGCAGTGGTGACAGGGGATATACTGAAGCTTTCTTT,CASSGDRGYTEAFF,TRBD1,TRBV10-2,TRBJ1-1,-
TGCGCCAGCAGCTTCGGTACCGGGACTAATGAAAAACTGTTTTTT,CASSFGTGTNEKLFF,-,TRBV5-1,TRBJ1-4,-
TGTGCCAGCAGCTTAACGGGAGGAAATGGCTACACCTTC,CASSLTGGNGYTF,-,TRBV11-1,TRBJ1-2,-
TGCAGCGTTGAAGTGACTAGCGGGAGGCCCTACGAGCAGTACTTC,CSVEVTSGRPYEQYF,TRBD2,TRBV29-1,TRBJ2-7,-
TGTGCCAGTAGTAATCAGGGCTATGGCTACACCTTC,CASSNQGYGYTF,-,TRBV19,TRBJ1-2,-
TGTGCCAGCAGCGTAGGCGCCTTGACTAGCGGGGAAGAGACCCAGTACTTC,CASSVGALTSGEETQYF,TRBD2,TRBV9,TRBJ2-5,-
TGTGCCAGCCAGACCACCGGGGGGGGCGATGAGCAGTTCTTC,CASQTTGGGDEQFF,TRBD2,TRBV27,TRBJ2-1,-
TGTGCCAGCAGTTTTCCCCTTAGCGGGAGCAAGTACGAGCAGTACTTC,CASSFPLSGSKYEQYF,TRBD2,TRBV28,TRBJ2-7,-
TGTGCCAGCAGCCAATTAGGGGGATACAATGAGCAGTTCTTC,CASSQLGGYNEQFF,-,TRBV11-2,TRBJ2-1,-
TGTGCCAGCAGCTCCAGGTTTCGGGGGAGTGGTGAAAAACTGTTTTTT,CASSSRFRGSGEKLFF,-,TRBV7-9,TRBJ1-4,-
TGTGCCAGCAGCTTTTACGGGGGGAGCACAGATACGCAGTATTTT,CASSFYGGSTDTQYF,TRBD2,TRBV5-6,TRBJ2-3,-
TGTGCCAGCAGCCTGACGACAACCGCTGGCTACACCTTC,CASSLTTTAGYTF,-,TRBV6-6,TRBJ1-2,-
TGCGCCAGCAGCCAAGGGCTCATTCTGAACACTGAAGCTTTCTTT,CASSQGLILNTEAFF,-,TRBV4-3,TRBJ1-1,-
TGCAGCGTCTATACAGGGGTCGAGGATCAGCCCCAGCATTTT,CSVYTGVEDQPQHF,TRBD1,TRBV29-1,TRBJ1-5,-
TGCGCCAGCAGCGAGGGACTAGCGGTGCGCACAGATACGCAGTATTTT,CASSEGLAVRTDTQYF,TRBD2,TRBV5-1,TRBJ2-3,-
TGTGCCAGCAGTACATTTAGTCTGATGGGGACAGGGCCAATCTCTGGAAACACCATATATTTT,CASSTFSLMGTGPISGNTIYF,TRBD1,TRBV28,TRBJ1-3,once
TGTGCCAGCAGTTACTTCCTGGAGGCCTATGGCTACACCTTC,CASSYFLEAYGYTF,-,TRBV6-5,TRBJ1-2,-
TGTGCCAGCAGCTTGGGACTGCGGGGCACTGAAGCTTTCTTT,CASSLGLRGTEAFF,-,TRBV5-6,TRBJ1-1,-
TGTGCCAGCAGTGTAGCGGGAGACACCGGGGAGCTGTTTTTT,CASSVAGDTGELFF,TRBD2,TRBV6-4,TRBJ2-2,-
TGTACCAGCAGTGAAGCAGCGGGAGGGCCTGGCGAGCAGTACTTC,CTSSEAAGGPGEQYF,TRBD2,TRBV6-1,TRBJ2-7,-
TGTGCCCCCCGGGACAGGGGAACCGGGGAGCTGTTTTTT,CAPRDRGTGELFF,TRBD1,TRBV7-2,TRBJ2-2,-
TGTGCCAGCAGTGAAGACAGGGAGGCCAAAAACATTCAGTACTTC,CASSEDREAKNIQYF,TRBD1,TRBV6-7,TRBJ2-4,-
TGTGCCAGTAGTCTCAACCGGGACAGCTCCTACGAGCAGTACTTC,CASSLNRDSSYEQYF,TRBD1,TRBV19,TRBJ2-7,-
TGCAGCGTCACAAACCCAGGCCTCTCCTACGAGCAGTACTTC,CSVTNPGLSYEQYF,-,TRBV29-1,TRBJ2-7,-
TGTGCCAGCAGTGTATCCGGGAGGCCCACAGATACGCAGTATTTT,CASSVSGRPTDTQYF,TRBD2,TRBV6-4,TRBJ2-3,-
TGTGCCAGTAGCCCCTCGGGGAGAGGGGAGACCCAGTACTTC,CASSPSGRGETQYF,-,TRBV19,TRBJ2-5,-
TGTGCCAGCAGTGGGGGGGCAGGGGGCTCGGGTGAGCAGTTCTTC,CASSGGAGGSGEQFF,-,TRBV5-5,TRBJ2-1,-
TGTGCCAGCAGCTTATGGAACGGGTTGGACAATGAGCAGTTCTTC,CASSLWNGLDNEQFF,-,TRBV7-2,TRBJ2-1,once
TGTGCCAGCAGTCCCAGTGGGAGGGGCACCGGGGAGCTGTTTTTT,CASSPSGRGTGELFF,TRBD2,TRBV27,TRBJ2-2,few
TGTGCCAGCAGCCCTTTCGAGGGCTTTGCTGAAGCTTTCTTT,CASSPFEGFAEAFF,-,TRBV7-6,TRBJ1-1,-
TGTGCCAGCAGTCCAGGGGCGAGCAATCAGCCCCAGCATTTT,CASSPGASNQPQHF,-,TRBV25-1,TRBJ1-5,-
TGTGCCAGCAGTTCCTCAGCGGAGCCAGACTACGAGCAGTACTTC,CASSSSAEPDYEQYF,-,TRBV27,TRBJ2-7,-
TGTGCCAGCAGCTCCGGGGGGCACACTGAAGCTTTCTTT,CASSSGGHTEAFF,-,TRBV5-4,TRBJ1-1,-
TGTGCCAGCAAACAGGGGGCGGTTAGCAATCAGCCCCAGCATTTT,CASKQGAVSNQPQHF,TRBD1,TRBV27,TRBJ1-5,-
TGTGCCAGCAGTTTATCCCCGGACAGGGGGGACAATGAGCAGTTCTTC,CASSLSPDRGDNEQFF,TRBD1,TRBV27,TRBJ2-1,-
TGTGCCAGCAGTGATACAGGGGGCTATGGCTACACCTTC,CASSDTGGYGYTF,TRBD1,TRBV6-6,TRBJ1-2,-
TGTGCCAGCTCACCAGAGGAAGGGGGCCAGTGGGGCACTGAAGCTTTCTTT,CASSPEEGGQWGTEAFF,TRBD1,TRBV18,TRBJ1-1,-
TGCGCCAGCAGCCAGAAAAGGACTAGCGGGGTCACGAGTACGCAGTATTTT,CASSQKRTSGVTSTQYF,TRBD2,TRBV4-3,TRBJ2-3,-
TGTGCCAGTAGTTTAGCTTACAGTGAGCAGTTCTTC,CASSLAYSEQFF,-,TRBV19,TRBJ2-1,-
TGTGCCAGCAGACCAACTACAGGGGTGGGCTATGGCTACACCTTC,CASRPTTGVGYGYTF,TRBD1,TRBV28,TRBJ1-2,-
TGTGCCAGCAGCGGATTCGGGGTAAGCCAAGAGACCCAGTACTTC,CASSGFGVSQETQYF,-,TRBV9,TRBJ2-5,once
TGTGCCACCTCGGACAGGGGAACAGATACGCAGTATTTT,CATSDRGTDTQYF,TRBD1,TRBV15,TRBJ2-3,-
TGTGCCAGCAGTGAACAGGTTAACTATGGCTACACCTTC,CASSEQVNYGYTF,-,TRBV2,TRBJ1-2,-
TGTGCCAGCAGCGCCGGGACAGGGGACTACGAGCAGTACTTC,CASSAGTGDYEQYF,TRBD1,TRBV7-2,TRBJ2-7,-
TGTGCCAGCAGTGCCCAAGTTTTTTTGCGGGAGCCAGAATACGAGCAGTACTTC,CASSAQVFLREPEYEQYF,TRBD2,TRBV6-1,TRBJ2-7,-
TGTGCCAGCAGCTCCGACAGGGCCTCTGAAGCTTTCTTT,CASSSDRASEAFF,TRBD1,TRBV7-3,TRBJ1-1,-
TGTGCCAGCAGCCCCGTGGCGACAGGGGGTGCAACTAATGAAAAACTGTTTTTT,CASSPVATGGATNEKLFF,TRBD1,TRBV5-4,TRBJ1-4,once
TGTGCCAGCAGCTTATTCGGCAGGGGAAGAGAAAAACTGTTTTTT,CASSLFGRGREKLFF,-,TRBV7-8,TRBJ1-4,-
TGTGCCACCAGCAGAGAACGAGCGGGAAGGACCTACAATGAGCAGTTCTTC,CATSRERAGRTYNEQFF,TRBD2,TRBV15,TRBJ2-1,few
TGCGCCAGCAGCACCCCCGGGACTAGCGGGGTCACAGATACGCAGTATTTT,CASSTPGTSGVTDTQYF,TRBD2,TRBV4-3,TRBJ2-3,-
TGTGCCAGCAGCTTACGGGACAGTGGAACCCTCCACTTT,CASSLRDSGTLHF,TRBD1,TRBV5-4,TRBJ1-6,-
TGTGCCAGTAGACCCCAGATGAACACTGAAGCTTTCTTT,CASRPQMNTEAFF,-,TRBV19,TRBJ1-1,-
TGTGCCAGCAGCTTAGGACAGCCGAACACCGGGGAGCTGTTTTTT,CASSLGQPNTGELFF,-,TRBV7-9,TRBJ2-2,-
TGTGCCAGCAGCTCGGTATTAAGTGGAGATGGATATTCACCCCTCCACTTT,CASSSVLSGDGYSPLHF,-,TRBV7-9,TRBJ1-6,-
TGCGCCAGCAGCCAAGTATTCACGGGATCGGGTGACATTCAGTACTTC,CASSQVFTGSGDIQYF,-,TRBV4-3,TRBJ2-4,-
TGTGCCAGCGCGCCCGGGGGAGGATCACCCCTCCACTTT,CASAPGGGSPLHF,-,TRBV9,TRBJ1-6,once
TGCGCCAGCAGCTTCGGGGGAATAACCTACGAGCAGTACTTC,CASSFGGITYEQYF,-,TRBV5-1,TRBJ2-7,-